Described below is a single T cell receptor (beta chain) sequence and its context. V gave up 0 bases and J gave up 6 bases; unmatched junction bases: 17. Germline lookup yields CDR1 GTSNPN and CDR2 SVGIG (reference sequence). The CDR3 is 18 residues long. Per sample, extraction of total RNA gave at least 6 micrograms in every case. This record comes from a study of blood T cells in healthy people across ages. Sample-barcoded 5' priming and a J-beta primer mix drove a second PCR of roughly 7 to 11 cycles. Each CDR3 protein gets one entry after TCRdb re-called the 5' RACE reads with MiXCR. The sample shows about 930,000 distinct CDR3 sequences, 25% to 35% of them seen only once. Another study also made use of these data, one on T cells of mothers and their children.

The specimen was blood. This receptor was identified in a woman aged 40-49 years in good health. J is TRBJ2-1 and V is TRBV30; 7 nucleotides align to TRBD2. The CDR3 protein is CAWSVRAGDGYGLNEQFF. CDR3 DNA sequence: TGTGCCTGGAGTGTACGTGCGGGGGACGGGTACGGGCTCAATGAGCAGTTCTTC.